The next 32 T cell receptor beta chains were all read from a single sample in a study of blood T cell repertoires in COVID-19. The protocol was immunoSEQ multiplex PCR, while the TCRdb copy is restricted to in-frame clones and leaves out a portion. The repertoire holds roughly 200,000 clones, with around four fifths as singletons. Sequenced sample: peripheral blood. Every receptor here comes from a human donor in a cohort sampled during active COVID-19.

In its sample, this clone was seen once. This chain joins TRBV28 and TRBJ1-2; 7 positions agree with TRBD1. Per germline, CDR1 MDHEN and CDR2 SYDVKM. The CDR3 totals 15 residues. The V gene end was trimmed by 1 base and the J gene end by 8 bases; junction bases not matched to a gene: 10. DNA of the CDR3: TGTGCCAGCAGTTTATCGAGGACAGGCTTGAGAGGCTACACCTTC. It specifies CASSLSRTGLRGYTF.

This chain uses TRBV5-1 with TRBJ2-1; possibly TRBD2 for D (7 bases). The germline V gene encodes CDR1 SGHRS and CDR2 YFSETQ. This CDR3 is built from 15 residues. V lost 6 bases and J 6 bases, leaving 19 bases between the germline ends. The CDR3 nucleotides read TGCGCCAGCACCGGGACCCGGGGGGCCCCCAATGAGCAGTTCTTC. It yields the protein CASTGTRGAPNEQFF.

In DNA, the CDR3 is TGCGCCAGCAGCTTAGACGGGGTTTCTTCTTACGAGCAGTACTTC. Protein: CASSLDGVSSYEQYF. This chain uses TRBV5-1 with TRBJ2-7, with a tentative D call TRBD2 (5 bases). This CDR3 comprises 15 residues. Trimming left V 2 bases short and J 4 bases short, with 16 bases between. Per the germline V gene, CDR1 is SGHRS and CDR2 is YFSETQ.

CDR3 residues: CAYQRGGTGELFF. Written as DNA, the CDR3 is TGTGCCTATCAGAGGGGGGGCACCGGGGAGCTGTTTTTT. The V call is TRBV10-3, the J call TRBJ2-2; a weak D match, TRBD2 (7 bases). The CDR3 runs 13 residues. V was cut by 11 bases and J by 4 bases, with 14 bases left in between. The germline V gene encodes CDR1 ENHRY and CDR2 SYGVKD.

The rearrangement uses TRBV7-9 and TRBJ1-3; 10 nucleotides line up with TRBD1. Germline values: CDR1 SEHNR, CDR2 FQNEAQ (reference sequence). The CDR3 contains 18 residues. V was pared by 1 base and J by 4 bases, with 10 bases of the junction left unmatched. The DNA for the CDR3 is TGTGCCAGCAGCTTAGATCTGGCGACAGGGGGCTCCGGAAACACCATATATTTT. Protein product: CASSLDLATGGSGNTIYF. The complete variable domain, with remaining parts taken from reference TRBV7-9 and TRBJ1-3, reads DTGVSQNPRHKITKRGQNVTFRCDPISEHNRLYWYRQTLGQGPEFLTYFQNEAQLEKSRLLSDRFSAERPKGSFSTLEIQRTEQGDSAMYLCASSLDLATGGSGNTIYFGEGSWLTVV.

The genes are TRBV7-9 and TRBJ2-3; possible D gene TRBD2, 6 bases. From germline, CDR1 is SEHNR and CDR2 FQNEAQ (reference sequence). Trimming removed 1 base at V and 2 bases at J, with 16 bases between. The CDR3 runs 17 residues. The CDR3 DNA reads TGTGCCAGCAGCTTAGAGGGGAGGCAGTGGATCACAGATACGCAGTATTTT. Protein sequence: CASSLEGRQWITDTQYF. The whole variable domain, remainder taken from reference TRBV7-9 and TRBJ2-3, is DTGVSQNPRHKITKRGQNVTFRCDPISEHNRLYWYRQTLGQGPEFLTYFQNEAQLEKSRLLSDRFSAERPKGSFSTLEIQRTEQGDSAMYLCASSLEGRQWITDTQYFGPGTRLTVL.

This chain connects TRBV7-2 to TRBJ1-6; 9 nucleotides line up with TRBD1. CDR3 length equals 16 residues. V shed 1 base and J 10 bases; nucleotides not matched to a gene: 8. CDR1 and CDR2 from the germline V gene are SGHTA and FQGNSA. This CDR3 is CASSLEGQGFVSPLHF. The CDR3 DNA reads TGTGCCAGCAGCTTAGAGGGACAGGGTTTCGTATCACCCCTCCACTTT.

The chain has TRBV18 and TRBJ1-2; TRBD1 matches 8 bases. J was trimmed by 6 bases and V by 2 bases; bases with no gene match: 8. CDR1 KGHSH and CDR2 LQKENI come from the germline V gene. CDR3 length: 15 amino acids. CDR3 bases: TGTGCCAGCTCACCAGGGACAGGCGGAGAGAATGGCTACACCTTC. Amino acids: CASSPGTGGENGYTF.

This chain links TRBV6-6 with TRBJ1-2; 7 bases map to TRBD1. J lost 4 bases, V lost 2 bases, and 4 bases had no gene match. Germline CDR1 is MNHNY and CDR2 is SVGAGI (reference sequence). The length of the CDR3 is 14 residues. The CDR3 region has the DNA TGTGCCAGCAGTTACACGGACAGGCCCTATGGCTACACCTTC. Translating gives CASSYTDRPYGYTF.

The chain links TRBV7-9 to TRBJ1-1, with 9 bases identical to TRBD1. The V gene's germline CDR1 is SEHNR and CDR2 FQNEAQ (reference sequence). After removal of 3 bases from V and 3 bases from J, the junction contained 5 bases not matched to a gene. This CDR3 has 15 amino acids. The CDR3 here is CASSLRQGVDTEAFF. In DNA form, the CDR3 reads TGTGCCAGCAGCTTGCGACAGGGGGTTGACACTGAAGCTTTCTTT.

CDR3 bases: TGTGCCAGCAGCATAGGTGGAACAGATGGAAGCTCCTACAATGAGCAGTTCTTC. Protein sequence: CASSIGGTDGSSYNEQFF. The V call is TRBV5-4, the J call TRBJ2-1; D gene unclear. Germline CDR1 is SGHNT and CDR2 is YYREEE (reference sequence). The CDR3 consists of 18 residues. The V end lost 4 bases, the J end lost 0 bases, and 20 bases lay between the germline ends.

The genes are TRBV3-1 (or the pseudogene TRBV3-2) and TRBJ2-1; D is perhaps TRBD1 (6 bases). Germline V gene lookup returns CDR1 LGHDT and CDR2 YNNKEL (reference sequence). V gave up 3 bases and J gave up 8 bases, with 23 bases separating them. The CDR3 extends over 17 amino acids. As DNA, the CDR3 is TGTGCCAGCAGCCAGAGAGTGGCAGGGGTCGGGGCGTATGAGCAGTTCTTC. It encodes CASSQRVAGVGAYEQFF.

This chain connects TRBV6-5 to TRBJ2-7; D is perhaps TRBD1 (5 bases). The germline gives CDR1 MNHEY, CDR2 SVGAGI. The CDR3 has 13 amino acids. Trimming pared 5 bases from V and 7 bases from J, leaving 15 bases between. The CDR3 DNA reads TGTGCCAGCAGTAAAATGGGGCGGCAGGAGCAGTACGTC. Its protein is CASSKMGRQEQYV.

The gene calls are TRBV5-1 and TRBJ2-1; a possible D gene is TRBD1 (6 bases). The germline V and J ends were trimmed by 1 base and 6 bases, with 20 bases remaining between them. There are 17 residues in the CDR3. Germline loops: CDR1 SGHRS, CDR2 YFSETQ. The CDR3 DNA is TGCGCCAGCAGCTTGACATCATTCAGCAGGGGATCCAATGAGCAGTTCTTC. Translation gives CASSLTSFSRGSNEQFF.

The chain is built from TRBV5-4 and TRBJ1-2, with D possibly being TRBD1 (5 bases). Trimming shortened V by 4 bases and J by 4 bases, and 17 bases separated the two germline ends. This CDR3 has 15 residues. Looked up from germline, CDR1 is SGHNT and CDR2 is YYREEE (reference sequence). The CDR3 DNA sequence: TGTGCCAGCAGCCGGAGTGACGGGGGAGTCTATGGCTACACCTTC. Translated: CASSRSDGGVYGYTF. Looking up the rest from reference TRBV5-4 and TRBJ1-2 gives the full variable domain: ETGVTQSPTHLIKTRGQQVTLRCSSQSGHNTVSWYQQALGQGPQFIFQYYREEENGRGNFPPRFSGLQFPNYSSELNVNALELDDSALYLCASSRSDGGVYGYTFGSGTRLTVV.

V usage is TRBV11-3 and J usage is TRBJ1-5; no reliable D call. The CDR3 covers 13 residues. Germline-derived CDR1 and CDR2 are SGHNT and YENEEA. Trimming shortened V by 4 bases and J by 6 bases, and 10 bases separated the two germline ends. DNA for the CDR3: TGTGCCAGCAGCTCCGTTTACTTTCAGCCCCAGCATTTT. This sequence encodes CASSSVYFQPQHF.

As to this clone: Distinct nucleotide sequences in the sample also encode this CDR3. The V and J genes are TRBV2 and TRBJ2-5, with no clear D. V was clipped by 3 bases and J by 5 bases, with 10 bases between them. The CDR3 length is 13 residues. Germline CDR1 is SNHLY and CDR2 is FYNNEI. The CDR3: CASSDRRGETQYF. DNA of the CDR3: TGTGCCAGCAGTGACAGGCGTGGGGAGACCCAGTACTTC.

Written as DNA, the CDR3 is TGTGCCAGCTCACCATACGGACAGGGGAGTGGATCTCCCCAGCATTTT. It translates to CASSPYGQGSGSPQHF. The rearrangement joins TRBV18 to TRBJ1-5; TRBD1 matches 9 bases. This CDR3 region has 16 residues. Unmatched junction bases numbered 12, after V lost 2 bases and J lost 10 bases. The V gene's germline CDR1 is KGHSH and CDR2 LQKENI.

The rearrangement joins TRBV7-6 to TRBJ2-3, with D unclear. The V gene's germline CDR1 is SGHVS and CDR2 FNYEAQ. Trimming cost V 1 base and J 10 bases, with 12 bases left between them. This CDR3 comprises 13 residues. CDR3 in amino acids: CASSLGDSIAQYF. The CDR3 DNA follows: TGTGCCAGCAGCTTAGGTGACTCGATTGCGCAGTATTTT.

The CDR3, as DNA: TGTGCCAGCAGTTTAATCGCCCAACCGGGAGGCTACACCTTC. Translated: CASSLIAQPGGYTF. J is TRBJ1-2 and V is TRBV28; no clear D gene. Trimming pared 2 bases from V and 8 bases from J, leaving 15 bases between. CDR1 and CDR2 (germline): MDHEN, SYDVKM. The CDR3 runs to 14 residues.

The V call is TRBV7-9, the J call TRBJ1-2; TRBD1 is a possible D gene (5 bases). The V end was cut by 2 bases, the J end by 3 bases, with 10 bases between. Germline CDR1 and CDR2: SEHNR and FQNEAQ (reference sequence). The CDR3 has 14 amino acids. The CDR3 is CASSLRGFDYGYTF. DNA for the CDR3: TGTGCCAGCAGCTTACGGGGGTTCGACTATGGCTACACCTTC. Full variable domain (outside the CDR3, taken from reference TRBV7-9 and TRBJ1-2): DTGVSQNPRHKITKRGQNVTFRCDPISEHNRLYWYRQTLGQGPEFLTYFQNEAQLEKSRLLSDRFSAERPKGSFSTLEIQRTEQGDSAMYLCASSLRGFDYGYTFGSGTRLTVV.

The rearrangement links TRBV6-5 to TRBJ1-2; D is possibly TRBD1 (5 bases). This CDR3 comprises 14 residues. The germline CDR1 and CDR2 sequences are MNHEY and SVGAGI. V was clipped by 7 bases and J by 0 bases, with 12 bases between them. Here the CDR3 DNA reads TGTGCCAGCACCTCGACAGCCTCTAACTATGGCTACACCTTC. Residues: CASTSTASNYGYTF.

The rearrangement joins TRBV11-2 to TRBJ1-2; D is possibly TRBD1 (5 bases). The CDR3 runs to 17 residues. The V gene's germline CDR1 is SGHAT and CDR2 FQNNGV. V dropped 4 bases and J dropped 3 bases, with 21 bases sitting between them. CDR3 sequence reads: CASSSLPPTGPDYGYTF. The CDR3 region has the DNA TGTGCCAGCAGCTCCCTACCACCTACAGGACCGGACTATGGCTACACCTTC.

This chain connects TRBV6-2 or TRBV6-3 to TRBJ1-5; TRBD1 is a possible D gene (6 bases). V lost 4 bases and J 6 bases, leaving 10 bases between the germline ends. From germline, CDR1 is MNHEY and CDR2 SVGEGT. CDR3 length equals 13 residues. The CDR3 sequence: CASSFKGVQPQHF. The CDR3 bases are TGTGCCAGCAGTTTCAAGGGGGTTCAGCCCCAGCATTTT.

In its sample, this clone was seen once. This chain connects TRBV10-3 to TRBJ2-1, with TRBD1 matching over 9 bases. The CDR3 extends over 17 amino acids. Losses at the gene ends were 2 bases for V and 3 bases for J; bases not matched to a gene: 8. Germline CDR1 and CDR2: ENHRY and SYGVKD. The CDR3 is CAISERQGQGSYNEQFF. The CDR3 DNA sequence: TGTGCCATCAGTGAGAGACAGGGACAGGGCAGCTACAATGAGCAGTTCTTC.

The gene calls are TRBV4-2 and TRBJ2-2; tentative D call: TRBD2 (6 bases). Germline CDR1 LGHNA, CDR2 YNFKEQ. V lost 3 bases and J lost 5, with 22 bases in between. The CDR3 spans 18 residues. In nucleotides, the CDR3 is TGTGCCAGCAGCCAGCGGGGTGGTGGGGGGAGGCTAACCGGGGAGCTGTTTTTT. This encodes CASSQRGGGGRLTGELFF.

The J gene is TRBJ2-5, the V gene TRBV5-1, with D possibly being TRBD1 (6 bases). V was clipped by 2 bases and J by 1 base, with 9 bases between them. Germline CDR1 SGHRS, CDR2 YFSETQ. CDR3 length equals 14 residues. Here the CDR3 reads CASSFSGVQETQYF. CDR3 coding DNA: TGCGCCAGCAGCTTCTCAGGGGTCCAAGAGACCCAGTACTTC. Based on the CDR3 plus reference TRBV5-1 and TRBJ2-5, the full variable domain is KAGVTQTPRYLIKTRGQQVTLSCSPISGHRSVSWYQQTPGQGLQFLFEYFSETQRNKGNFPGRFSGRQFSNSRSEMNVSTLELGDSALYLCASSFSGVQETQYFGPGTRLLVL.

The chain is built from TRBV9 and TRBJ2-3; the D is unclear. CDR1 SGDLS and CDR2 YYNGEE come from the germline V gene. V gave up 0 bases and J gave up 2 bases, with 10 bases separating them. The CDR3 sequence is 15 residues long. In DNA form, the CDR3 reads TGTGCCAGCAGCGTAGGGGCCCATTTCACAGATACGCAGTATTTT. As protein: CASSVGAHFTDTQYF. The complete variable domain, with remaining parts taken from reference TRBV9 and TRBJ2-3, reads DSGVTQTPKHLITATGQRVTLRCSPRSGDLSVYWYQQSLDQGLQFLIQYYNGEERAKGNILERFSAQQFPDLHSELNLSSLELGDSALYFCASSVGAHFTDTQYFGPGTRLTVL.

The rearrangement uses TRBV29-1 and TRBJ1-1; 10 positions match TRBD1. The CDR3 is 13 amino acids. With 4 bases clipped from V and 8 bases from J, the junction kept 7 bases outside the gene matches. The germline gives CDR1 SQVTM, CDR2 ANQGSEA. CDR3 nucleotides: TGCAGCGTTGTTGGGGACAGGGGTGCGGAAGCTTTCTTT. This translates into CSVVGDRGAEAFF. The whole variable domain, filled in from reference TRBV29-1 and TRBJ1-1, reads SAVISQKPSRDICQRGTSLTIQCQVDSQVTMMFWYRQQPGQSLTLIATANQGSEATYESGFVIDKFPISRPNLTFSTLTVSNMSPEDSSIYLCSVVGDRGAEAFFGQGTRLTVV.

The chain joins TRBV4-1 to TRBJ2-7; tentative D call: TRBD1 (6 bases). Germline CDR1 reads MGHRA; CDR2 reads YSYEKL. This CDR3 contains 14 residues. Deletions cut 3 bases from V and 10 bases from J, with 19 bases between. The CDR3 loop reads CASSQGNFRGDQYF. Written as DNA, the CDR3 is TGCGCCAGCAGCCAGGGGAACTTCAGGGGAGATCAGTACTTC.

This chain joins TRBV3-1 (or the pseudogene TRBV3-2) and TRBJ1-2, with D tentatively TRBD1 (5 bases). The CDR3 extends over 15 amino acids. CDR1 is LGHDT, CDR2 YNNKEL, per germline (reference sequence). With 0 bases removed from V and 7 bases from J, the gap between germline ends came to 15 bases. DNA of the CDR3: TGTGCCAGCAGCCAAGATTTGAATGGGGCCGGTGGCTACACCTTC. This codes for CASSQDLNGAGGYTF.

The rearrangement uses TRBV29-1 and TRBJ2-1; 9 bases match TRBD2. The CDR3 sequence is 16 residues long. Germline V gene sequence: CDR1 SQVTM, CDR2 ANQGSEA. J was trimmed by 4 bases and V by 2 bases; bases with no gene match: 9. The CDR3 spells CSVETPLAGSYNEQFF. CDR3 nucleotides: TGCAGCGTTGAAACGCCCCTAGCGGGATCTTACAATGAGCAGTTCTTC.